Shown below are 5 T cell receptor beta chains from a single sample sequenced in a study of blood T cell repertoires in COVID-19. Profiling relied on immunoSEQ multiplex PCR, and the TCRdb table lists in-frame clones only, not all of them. The sample gives approximately 86,000 clones, around four fifths of which show up once; 3.4% is in the top ten. Specimen: peripheral blood. The source is a man aged 45-65 years with acute or convalescent COVID-19.

The chain combines TRBV7-2 with TRBJ2-7; D gene uncertain. The ends were cut back, 2 bases at V and 3 bases at J, with 5 bases in the middle. The CDR3 has 12 amino acids. The germline gives CDR1 SGHTA, CDR2 FQGNSA. DNA of the CDR3: TGTGCCAGCAGCTTAATCTACTACGAGCAGTACTTC. Translated: CASSLIYYEQYF.

This chain joins TRBV4-2 and TRBJ2-1; D is undetermined. Deletions cut 0 bases from V and 4 bases from J, with 7 bases between. This CDR3 has 14 amino acids. Germline assignment: CDR1 LGHNA and CDR2 YNFKEQ. CDR3 residues: CASSQDAGYNEQFF. The CDR3 DNA sequence: TGTGCCAGCAGCCAAGATGCAGGTTACAATGAGCAGTTCTTC.

The genes are TRBV5-5 and TRBJ1-1; D perhaps matches TRBD1 (5 bases). Germline V CDR1 and CDR2: SGHKS, YYEKEE (reference sequence). V lost 4 bases to trimming and J lost 6 bases, with 19 bases between them. The CDR3 loop spans 15 amino acids. CDR3 sequence: CASSRGGEVRPEAFF. DNA of the CDR3: TGTGCCAGCAGCCGCGGGGGGGAGGTCCGTCCTGAAGCTTTCTTT.

The chain couples TRBV6-5 to TRBJ1-4; maybe TRBD1 (5 bases). Trimming took off 2 bases at V and 8 bases at J, with 12 bases between the two ends. Per the germline V gene, CDR1 is MNHEY and CDR2 is SVGAGI. The CDR3 contains 14 residues. CDR3 residues: CASSYRGAGEKLFF. DNA for the CDR3: TGTGCCAGCAGTTACAGGGGCGCGGGGGAAAAACTGTTTTTT.

The chain links TRBV18 to TRBJ1-1; D is undetermined. Deletions cut 1 base from V and 2 bases from J, with 11 bases between. The V gene's germline CDR1 is KGHSH and CDR2 LQKENI. This CDR3 is 15 amino acids long. CDR3 in DNA: TGTGCCAGCTCACCACTTTCGGTACTAAACACTGAAGCTTTCTTT. Translated, it gives CASSPLSVLNTEAFF.